This TCR beta chain was recovered during a study of T cell responses to AZD1222 COVID-19 vaccine. Only in-frame clones appear in the TCRdb table, and some are missing; sequencing was by immunoSEQ multiplex PCR. The sample contains 140,000 to 150,000 clones, around 84% of which appear only once. Study results and caveats: Baseline seropositivity characterized only six or seven AZD1222 recipients. Vaccine-associated CD4 TCRs spanned spike, dominant at 160-218 and 743-854. Compared with day 0, the breadth and depth of the Spike-specific TCR repertoire rose significantly after two doses of AZD1222. Females made up more of the donors, who were largely white British, and clonal diversity may have come out too low.

This clone was detected a few times. The antigen is undetermined. The starting material was peripheral blood, obtained 28 days after the second AZD1222 dose. This TCR came from an adult who received the AZD1222 COVID-19 vaccine.

The CDR3 protein is CSVDPRGISSYNEQFF. The DNA of the CDR3 is TGCAGCGTTGACCCCCGGGGAATCAGCTCCTACAATGAGCAGTTCTTC. V gene TRBV29-1 combines with J gene TRBJ2-1; the D gene is possibly TRBD2 (5 bases). Germline V gene sequence: CDR1 SQVTM, CDR2 ANQGSEA. Trimming took 3 bases from V and 0 from J, leaving 15 bases between them. The length of the CDR3 is 16 residues.